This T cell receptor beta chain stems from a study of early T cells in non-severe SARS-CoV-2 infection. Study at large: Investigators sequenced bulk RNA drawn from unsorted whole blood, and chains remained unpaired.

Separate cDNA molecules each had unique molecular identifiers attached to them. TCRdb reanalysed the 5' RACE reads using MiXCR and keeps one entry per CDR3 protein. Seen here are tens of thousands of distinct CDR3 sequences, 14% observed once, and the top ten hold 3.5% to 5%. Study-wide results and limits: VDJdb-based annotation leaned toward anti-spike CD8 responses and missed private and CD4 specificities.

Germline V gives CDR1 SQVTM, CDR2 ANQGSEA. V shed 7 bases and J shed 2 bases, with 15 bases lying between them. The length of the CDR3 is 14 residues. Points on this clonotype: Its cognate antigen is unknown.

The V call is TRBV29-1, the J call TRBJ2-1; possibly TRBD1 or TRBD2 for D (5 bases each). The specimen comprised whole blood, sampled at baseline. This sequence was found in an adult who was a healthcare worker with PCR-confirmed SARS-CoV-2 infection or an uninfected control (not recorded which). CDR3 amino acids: CSGAGAGAYNEQFF. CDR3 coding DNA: TGCAGCGGGGCCGGGGCAGGAGCCTACAATGAGCAGTTCTTC.